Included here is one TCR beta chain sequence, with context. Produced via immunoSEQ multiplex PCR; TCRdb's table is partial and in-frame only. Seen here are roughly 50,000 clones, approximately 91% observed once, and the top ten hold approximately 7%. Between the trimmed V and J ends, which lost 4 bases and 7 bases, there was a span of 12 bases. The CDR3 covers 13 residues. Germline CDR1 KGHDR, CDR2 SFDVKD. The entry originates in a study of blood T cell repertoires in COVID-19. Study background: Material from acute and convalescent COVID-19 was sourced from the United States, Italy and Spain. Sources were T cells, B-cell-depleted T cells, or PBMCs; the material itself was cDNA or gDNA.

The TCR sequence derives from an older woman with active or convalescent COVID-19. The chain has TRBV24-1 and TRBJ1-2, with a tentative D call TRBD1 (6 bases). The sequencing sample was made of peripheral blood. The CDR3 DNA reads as TGTGCCACCAGTGAAAGGGGGAGGGCTGGCTACACCTTC. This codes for CATSERGRAGYTF.